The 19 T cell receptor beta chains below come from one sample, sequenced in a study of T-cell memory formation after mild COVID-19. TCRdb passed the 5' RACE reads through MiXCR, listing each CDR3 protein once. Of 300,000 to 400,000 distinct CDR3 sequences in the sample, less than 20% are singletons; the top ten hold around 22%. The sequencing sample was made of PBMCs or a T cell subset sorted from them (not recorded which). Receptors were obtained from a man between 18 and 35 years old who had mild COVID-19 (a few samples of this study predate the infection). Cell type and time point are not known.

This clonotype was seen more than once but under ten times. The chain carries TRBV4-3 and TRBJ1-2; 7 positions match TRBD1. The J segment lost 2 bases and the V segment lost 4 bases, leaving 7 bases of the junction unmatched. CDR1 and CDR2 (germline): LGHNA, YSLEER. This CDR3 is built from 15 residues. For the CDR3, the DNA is TGCGCCAGCAGCCGTTCGGGACAGCCCAACTATGGCTACACCTTC. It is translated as CASSRSGQPNYGYTF.

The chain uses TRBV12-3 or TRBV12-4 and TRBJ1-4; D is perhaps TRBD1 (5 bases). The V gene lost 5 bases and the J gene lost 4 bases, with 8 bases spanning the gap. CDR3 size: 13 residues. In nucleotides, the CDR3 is TGTGCCAGCAGTGGGACGAGTAATGAAAAACTGTTTTTT. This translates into CASSGTSNEKLFF.

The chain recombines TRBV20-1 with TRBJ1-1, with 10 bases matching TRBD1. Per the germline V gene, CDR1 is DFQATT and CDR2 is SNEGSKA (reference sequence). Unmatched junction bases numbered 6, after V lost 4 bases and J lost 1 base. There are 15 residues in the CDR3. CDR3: CSATTTGGANTEAFF. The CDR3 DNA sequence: TGCAGTGCTACCACGACAGGGGGCGCGAACACTGAAGCTTTCTTT.

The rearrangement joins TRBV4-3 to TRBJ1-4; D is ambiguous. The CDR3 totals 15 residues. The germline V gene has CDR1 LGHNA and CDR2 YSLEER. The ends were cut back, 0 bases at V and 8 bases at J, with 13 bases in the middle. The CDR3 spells CASSQEVRSWEKLFF. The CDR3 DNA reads TGCGCCAGCAGCCAAGAGGTCCGGAGTTGGGAAAAACTGTTTTTT.

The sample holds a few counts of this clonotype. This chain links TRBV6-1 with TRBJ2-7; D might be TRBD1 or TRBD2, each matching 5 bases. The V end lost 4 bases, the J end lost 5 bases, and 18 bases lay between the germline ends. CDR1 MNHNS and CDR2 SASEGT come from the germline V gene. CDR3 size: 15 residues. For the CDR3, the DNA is TGTGCCAGCAGTGCGAGTGTCGGGACGGTAAACGAGCAGTACTTC. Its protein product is CASSASVGTVNEQYF.

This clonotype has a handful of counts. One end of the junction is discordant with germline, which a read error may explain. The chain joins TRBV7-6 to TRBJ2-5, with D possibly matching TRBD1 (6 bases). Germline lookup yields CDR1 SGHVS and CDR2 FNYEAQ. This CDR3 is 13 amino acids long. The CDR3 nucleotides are TGTGCCAGCAGCTTAGGGGCGAGGGGGTGGCCGGACTTC. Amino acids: CASSLGARGWPDF.

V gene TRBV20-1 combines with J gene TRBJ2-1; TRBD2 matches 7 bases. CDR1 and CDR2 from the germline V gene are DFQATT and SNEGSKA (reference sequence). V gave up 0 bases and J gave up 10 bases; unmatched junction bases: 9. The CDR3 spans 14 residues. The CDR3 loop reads CSARDLWEGKEQFF. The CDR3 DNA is TGCAGTGCTAGAGATCTTTGGGAGGGGAAAGAGCAGTTCTTC.

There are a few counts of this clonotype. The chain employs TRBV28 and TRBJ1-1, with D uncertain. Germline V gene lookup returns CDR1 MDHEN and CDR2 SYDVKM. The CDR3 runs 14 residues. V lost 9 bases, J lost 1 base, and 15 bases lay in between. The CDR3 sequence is CASGVGSANTEAFF. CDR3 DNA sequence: TGTGCCAGTGGTGTGGGATCCGCGAACACTGAAGCTTTCTTT.

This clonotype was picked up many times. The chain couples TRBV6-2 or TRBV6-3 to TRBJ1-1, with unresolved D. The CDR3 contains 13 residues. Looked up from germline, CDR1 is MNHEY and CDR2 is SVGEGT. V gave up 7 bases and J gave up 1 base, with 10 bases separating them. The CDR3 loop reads CASTNEPNTEAFF. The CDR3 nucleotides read TGTGCCAGCACTAACGAACCGAACACTGAAGCTTTCTTT.

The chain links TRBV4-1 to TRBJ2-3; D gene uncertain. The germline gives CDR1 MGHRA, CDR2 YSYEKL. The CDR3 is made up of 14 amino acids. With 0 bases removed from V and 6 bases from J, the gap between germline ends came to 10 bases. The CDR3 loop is CASSQDRVIDTQYF. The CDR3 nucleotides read TGCGCCAGCAGCCAAGATAGGGTAATTGATACGCAGTATTTT.

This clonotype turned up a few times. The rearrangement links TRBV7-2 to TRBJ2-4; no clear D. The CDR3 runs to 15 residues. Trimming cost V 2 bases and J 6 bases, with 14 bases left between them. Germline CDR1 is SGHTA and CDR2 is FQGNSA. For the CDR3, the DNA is TGTGCCAGCAGCTTAACCAAAGGGCTGGGAAACATTCAGTACTTC. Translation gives CASSLTKGLGNIQYF.

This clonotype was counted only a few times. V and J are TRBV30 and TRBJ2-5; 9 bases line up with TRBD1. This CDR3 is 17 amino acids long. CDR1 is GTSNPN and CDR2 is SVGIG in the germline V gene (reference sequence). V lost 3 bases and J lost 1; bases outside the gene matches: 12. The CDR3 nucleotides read TGTGCCTGGAGCCCGGGACAGGGAGCGACTGCCCAAGAGACCCAGTACTTC. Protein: CAWSPGQGATAQETQYF. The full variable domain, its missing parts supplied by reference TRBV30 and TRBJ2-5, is SQTIHQWPATLVQPVGSPLSLECTVEGTSNPNLYWYRQAAGRGLQLLFYSVGIGQISSEVPQNLSASRPQDRQFILSSKKLLLSDSGFYLCAWSPGQGATAQETQYFGPGTRLLVL.

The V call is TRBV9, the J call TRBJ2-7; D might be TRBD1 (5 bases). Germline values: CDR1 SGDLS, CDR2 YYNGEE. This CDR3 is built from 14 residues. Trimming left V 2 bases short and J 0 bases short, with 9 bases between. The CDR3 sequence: CASSVDTLSYEQYF. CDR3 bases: TGTGCCAGCAGCGTGGACACCCTCTCCTACGAGCAGTACTTC.

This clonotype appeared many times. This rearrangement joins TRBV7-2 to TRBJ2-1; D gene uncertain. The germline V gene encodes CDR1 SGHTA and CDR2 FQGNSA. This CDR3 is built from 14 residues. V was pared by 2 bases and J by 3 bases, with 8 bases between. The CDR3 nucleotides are TGTGCCAGCAGCTTATGGACGGACTACAATGAGCAGTTCTTC. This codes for CASSLWTDYNEQFF.

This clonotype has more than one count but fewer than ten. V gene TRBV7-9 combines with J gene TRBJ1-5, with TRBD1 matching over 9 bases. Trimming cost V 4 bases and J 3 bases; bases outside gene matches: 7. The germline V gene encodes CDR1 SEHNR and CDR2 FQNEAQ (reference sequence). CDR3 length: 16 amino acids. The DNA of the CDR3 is TGTGCCAGCAGCTCAGGGACAGGGTGGGCCAATCAGCCCCAGCATTTT. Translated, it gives CASSSGTGWANQPQHF.

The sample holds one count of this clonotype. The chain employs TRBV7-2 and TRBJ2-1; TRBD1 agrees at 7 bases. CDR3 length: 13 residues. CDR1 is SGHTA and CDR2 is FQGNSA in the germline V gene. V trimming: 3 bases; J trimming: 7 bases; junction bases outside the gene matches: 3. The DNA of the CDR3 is TGTGCCAGCAGCTTGGGACAGTGGAATGAGCAGTTCTTC. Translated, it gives CASSLGQWNEQFF. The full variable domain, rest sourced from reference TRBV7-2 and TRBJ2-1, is GAGVSQSPSNKVTEKGKDVELRCDPISGHTALYWYRQSLGQGLEFLIYFQGNSAPDKSGLPSDRFSAERTGGSVSTLTIQRTQQEDSAVYLCASSLGQWNEQFFGPGTRLTVL.

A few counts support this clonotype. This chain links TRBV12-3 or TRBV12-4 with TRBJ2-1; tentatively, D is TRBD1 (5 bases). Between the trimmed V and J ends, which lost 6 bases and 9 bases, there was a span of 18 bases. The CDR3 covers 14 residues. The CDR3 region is CASSMRQGYGEQFF. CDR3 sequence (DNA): TGTGCCAGCAGCATGCGCCAGGGTTATGGTGAGCAGTTCTTC.

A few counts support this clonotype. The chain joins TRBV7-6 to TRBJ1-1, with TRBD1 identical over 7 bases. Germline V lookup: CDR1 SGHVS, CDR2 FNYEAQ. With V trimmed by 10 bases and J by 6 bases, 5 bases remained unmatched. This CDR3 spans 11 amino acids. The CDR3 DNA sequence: TGTGCCACGGTGGACAGGTCTGAAGCTTTCTTT. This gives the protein CATVDRSEAFF.

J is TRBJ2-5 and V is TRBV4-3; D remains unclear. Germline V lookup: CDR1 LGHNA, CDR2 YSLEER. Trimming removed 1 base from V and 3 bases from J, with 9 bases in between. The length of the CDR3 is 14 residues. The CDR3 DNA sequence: TGCGCCAGCAGCCAAGGCCTGGCCAAAGAGACCCAGTACTTC. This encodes CASSQGLAKETQYF.